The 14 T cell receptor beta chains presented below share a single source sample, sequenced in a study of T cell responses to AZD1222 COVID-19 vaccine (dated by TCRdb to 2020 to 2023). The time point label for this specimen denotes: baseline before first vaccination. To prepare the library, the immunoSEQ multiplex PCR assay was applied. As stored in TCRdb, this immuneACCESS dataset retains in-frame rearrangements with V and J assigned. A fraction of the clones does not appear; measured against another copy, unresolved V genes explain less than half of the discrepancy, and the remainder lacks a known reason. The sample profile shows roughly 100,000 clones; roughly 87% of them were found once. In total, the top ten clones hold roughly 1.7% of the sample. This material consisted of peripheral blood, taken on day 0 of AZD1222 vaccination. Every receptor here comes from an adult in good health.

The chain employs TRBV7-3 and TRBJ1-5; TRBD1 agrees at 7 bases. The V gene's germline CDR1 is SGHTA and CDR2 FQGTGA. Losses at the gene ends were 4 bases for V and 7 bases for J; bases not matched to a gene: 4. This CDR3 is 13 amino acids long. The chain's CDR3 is CASSSDRDQPQHF. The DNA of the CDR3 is TGTGCCAGCAGCTCCGACAGGGACCAGCCCCAGCATTTT.

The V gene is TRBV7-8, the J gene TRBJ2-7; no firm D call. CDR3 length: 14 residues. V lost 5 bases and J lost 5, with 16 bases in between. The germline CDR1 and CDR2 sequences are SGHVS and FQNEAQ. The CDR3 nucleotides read TGTGCCAGCAGCCGAGCTGGCCGATGGGACGAGCAGTACTTC. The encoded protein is CASSRAGRWDEQYF.

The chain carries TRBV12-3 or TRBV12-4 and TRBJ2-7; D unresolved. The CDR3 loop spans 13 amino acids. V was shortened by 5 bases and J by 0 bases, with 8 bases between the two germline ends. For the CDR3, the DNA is TGTGCCAGCAGTAAGGGCAGCTCCTACGAGCAGTACTTC. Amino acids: CASSKGSSYEQYF.

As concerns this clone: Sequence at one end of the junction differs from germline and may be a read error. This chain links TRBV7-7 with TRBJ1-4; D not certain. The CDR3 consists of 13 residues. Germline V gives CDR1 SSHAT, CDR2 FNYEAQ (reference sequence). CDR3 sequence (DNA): TGTGCTAGCAGCCCCATACCGGGTATGGAACTGTTTTTT. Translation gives CASSPIPGMELFF.

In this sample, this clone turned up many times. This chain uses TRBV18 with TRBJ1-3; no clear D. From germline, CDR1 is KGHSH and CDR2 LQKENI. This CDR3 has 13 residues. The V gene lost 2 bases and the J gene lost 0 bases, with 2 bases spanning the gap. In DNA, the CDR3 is TGTGCCAGCTCACCATTCTCTGGAAACACCATATATTTT. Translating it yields CASSPFSGNTIYF. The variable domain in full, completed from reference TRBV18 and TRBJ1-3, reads NAGVMQNPRHLVRRRGQEARLRCSPMKGHSHVYWYRQLPEEGLKFMVYLQKENIIDESGMPKERFSAEFPKEGPSILRIQQVVRGDSAAYFCASSPFSGNTIYFGEGSWLTVV.

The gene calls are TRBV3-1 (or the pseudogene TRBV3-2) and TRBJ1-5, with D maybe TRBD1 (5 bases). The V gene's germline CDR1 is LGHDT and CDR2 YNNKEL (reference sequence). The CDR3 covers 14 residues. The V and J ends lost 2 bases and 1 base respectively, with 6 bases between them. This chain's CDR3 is CASSQQGSNQPQHF. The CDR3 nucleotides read TGTGCCAGCAGCCAACAGGGAAGCAATCAGCCCCAGCATTTT.

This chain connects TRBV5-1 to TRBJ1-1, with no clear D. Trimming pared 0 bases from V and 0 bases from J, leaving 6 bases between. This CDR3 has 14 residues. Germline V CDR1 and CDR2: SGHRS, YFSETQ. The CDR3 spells CASSLDRLNTEAFF. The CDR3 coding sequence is TGCGCCAGCAGCTTGGACAGACTGAACACTGAAGCTTTCTTT.

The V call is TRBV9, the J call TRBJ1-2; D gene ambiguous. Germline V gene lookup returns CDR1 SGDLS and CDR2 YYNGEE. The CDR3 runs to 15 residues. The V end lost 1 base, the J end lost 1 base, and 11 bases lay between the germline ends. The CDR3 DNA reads TGTGCCAGCAGCGTACTTGGGTGGCTTAACTATGGCTACACCTTC. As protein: CASSVLGWLNYGYTF. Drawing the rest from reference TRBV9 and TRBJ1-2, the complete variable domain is DSGVTQTPKHLITATGQRVTLRCSPRSGDLSVYWYQQSLDQGLQFLIQYYNGEERAKGNILERFSAQQFPDLHSELNLSSLELGDSALYFCASSVLGWLNYGYTFGSGTRLTVV.

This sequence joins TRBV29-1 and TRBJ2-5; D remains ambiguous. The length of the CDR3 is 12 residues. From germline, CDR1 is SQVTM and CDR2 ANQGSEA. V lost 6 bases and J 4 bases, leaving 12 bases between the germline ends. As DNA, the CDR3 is TGCAGCGTCCTTCGGACGGGAGAGACCCAGTACTTC. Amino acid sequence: CSVLRTGETQYF.

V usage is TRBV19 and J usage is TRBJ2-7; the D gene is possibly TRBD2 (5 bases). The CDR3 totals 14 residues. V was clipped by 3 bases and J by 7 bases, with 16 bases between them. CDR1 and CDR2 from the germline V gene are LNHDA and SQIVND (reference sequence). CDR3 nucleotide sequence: TGTGCCAGTAGTATTTCTCCGACCCCGGGGGAGCAGTACTTC. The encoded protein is CASSISPTPGEQYF.

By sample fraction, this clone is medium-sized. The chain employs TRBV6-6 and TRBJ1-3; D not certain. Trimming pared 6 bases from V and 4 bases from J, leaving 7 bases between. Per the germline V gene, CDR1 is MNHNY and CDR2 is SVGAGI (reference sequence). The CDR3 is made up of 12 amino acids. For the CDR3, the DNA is TGTGCCAGCAGGCGGCCCGGAAACACCATATATTTT. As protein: CASRRPGNTIYF.

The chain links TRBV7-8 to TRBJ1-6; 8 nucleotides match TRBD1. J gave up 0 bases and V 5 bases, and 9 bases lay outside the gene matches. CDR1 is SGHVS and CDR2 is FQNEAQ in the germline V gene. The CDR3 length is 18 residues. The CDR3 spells CASSTGTGESSYNSPLHF. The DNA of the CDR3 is TGTGCCAGCAGCACTGGGACAGGCGAGAGCTCCTATAATTCACCCCTCCACTTT.

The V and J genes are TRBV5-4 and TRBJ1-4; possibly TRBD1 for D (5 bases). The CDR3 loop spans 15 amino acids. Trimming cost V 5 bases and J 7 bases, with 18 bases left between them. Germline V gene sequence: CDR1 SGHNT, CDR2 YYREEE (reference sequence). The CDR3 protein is CASRLTGTSCEKLFF. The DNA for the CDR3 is TGTGCCAGCAGGTTAACCGGGACGTCGTGTGAAAAACTGTTTTTT. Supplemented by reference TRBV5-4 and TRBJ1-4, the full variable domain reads ETGVTQSPTHLIKTRGQQVTLRCSSQSGHNTVSWYQQALGQGPQFIFQYYREEENGRGNFPPRFSGLQFPNYSSELNVNALELDDSALYLCASRLTGTSCEKLFFGSGTQLSVL.

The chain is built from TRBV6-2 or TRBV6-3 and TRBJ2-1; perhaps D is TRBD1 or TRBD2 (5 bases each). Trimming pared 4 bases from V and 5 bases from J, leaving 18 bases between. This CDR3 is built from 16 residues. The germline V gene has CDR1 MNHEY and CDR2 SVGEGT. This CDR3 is CASSLGVGYSNNEQFF. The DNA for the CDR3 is TGTGCCAGCAGTTTGGGGGTGGGGTATTCCAACAATGAGCAGTTCTTC.